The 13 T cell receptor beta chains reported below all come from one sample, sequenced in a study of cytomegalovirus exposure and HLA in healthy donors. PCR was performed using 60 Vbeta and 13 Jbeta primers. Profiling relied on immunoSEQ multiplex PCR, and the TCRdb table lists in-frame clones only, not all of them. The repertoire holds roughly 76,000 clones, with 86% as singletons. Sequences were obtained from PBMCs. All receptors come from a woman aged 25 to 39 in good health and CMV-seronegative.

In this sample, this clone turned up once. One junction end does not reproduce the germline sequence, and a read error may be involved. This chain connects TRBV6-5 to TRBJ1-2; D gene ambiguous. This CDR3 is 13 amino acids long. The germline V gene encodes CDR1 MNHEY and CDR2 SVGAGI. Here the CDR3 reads CASSHSRNYGYTF. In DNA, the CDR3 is TGTGCCAGCAGTCACTCCCGTAACTATGGCTACACCTTC.

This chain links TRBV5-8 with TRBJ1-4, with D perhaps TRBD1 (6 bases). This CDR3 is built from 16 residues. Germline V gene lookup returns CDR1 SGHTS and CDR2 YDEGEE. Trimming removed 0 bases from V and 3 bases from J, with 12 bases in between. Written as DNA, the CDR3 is TGTGCCAGCAGCTTGGCAGGGGTCTTATCTAATGAAAAACTGTTTTTT. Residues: CASSLAGVLSNEKLFF. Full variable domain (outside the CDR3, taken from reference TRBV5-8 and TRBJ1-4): EAGVTQSPTHLIKTRGQQATLRCSPISGHTSVYWYQQALGLGLQFLLWYDEGEERNRGNFPPRFSGRQFPNYSSELNVNALELEDSALYLCASSLAGVLSNEKLFFGSGTQLSVL.

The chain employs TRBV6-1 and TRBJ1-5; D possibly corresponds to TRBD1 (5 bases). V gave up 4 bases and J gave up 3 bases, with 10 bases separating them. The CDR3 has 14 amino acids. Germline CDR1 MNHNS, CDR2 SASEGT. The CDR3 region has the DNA TGTGCCAGCAGTGTAGACAGCACCAATCAGCCCCAGCATTTT. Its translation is CASSVDSTNQPQHF.

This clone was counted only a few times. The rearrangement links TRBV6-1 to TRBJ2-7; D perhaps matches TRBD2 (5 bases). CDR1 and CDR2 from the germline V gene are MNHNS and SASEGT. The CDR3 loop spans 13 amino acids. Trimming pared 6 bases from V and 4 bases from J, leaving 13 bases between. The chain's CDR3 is CASRSLSGYEQYF. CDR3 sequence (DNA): TGTGCCAGCAGGAGCCTCTCGGGGTACGAGCAGTACTTC.

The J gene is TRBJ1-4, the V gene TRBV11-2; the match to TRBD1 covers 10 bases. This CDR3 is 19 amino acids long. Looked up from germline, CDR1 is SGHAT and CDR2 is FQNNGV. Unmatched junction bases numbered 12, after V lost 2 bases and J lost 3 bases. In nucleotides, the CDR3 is TGTGCCAGCAGCTTAAATGACAGGGGGCTGAATCCTCCTAATGAAAAACTGTTTTTT. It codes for CASSLNDRGLNPPNEKLFF.

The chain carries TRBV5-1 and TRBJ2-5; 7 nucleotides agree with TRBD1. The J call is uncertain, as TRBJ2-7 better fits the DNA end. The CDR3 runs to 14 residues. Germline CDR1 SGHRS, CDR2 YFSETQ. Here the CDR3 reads CASSREDRTYEQYF. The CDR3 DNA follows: TGCGCCAGCAGCCGCGAGGACAGGACCTACGAGCAGTACTTC.

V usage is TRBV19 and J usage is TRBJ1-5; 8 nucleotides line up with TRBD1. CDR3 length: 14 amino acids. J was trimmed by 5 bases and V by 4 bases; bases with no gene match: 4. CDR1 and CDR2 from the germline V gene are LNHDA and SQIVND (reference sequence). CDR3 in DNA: TGTGCCAGTAGTACAAGGACAGGGTATCAGCCCCAGCATTTT. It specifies CASSTRTGYQPQHF.

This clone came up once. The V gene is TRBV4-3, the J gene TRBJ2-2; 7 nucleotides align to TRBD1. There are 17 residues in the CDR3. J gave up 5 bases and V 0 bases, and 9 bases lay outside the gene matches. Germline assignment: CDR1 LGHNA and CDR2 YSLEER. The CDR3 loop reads CASSQDAAGGETGELFF. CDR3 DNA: TGCGCCAGCAGCCAAGATGCGGCAGGGGGAGAAACCGGGGAGCTGTTTTTT.

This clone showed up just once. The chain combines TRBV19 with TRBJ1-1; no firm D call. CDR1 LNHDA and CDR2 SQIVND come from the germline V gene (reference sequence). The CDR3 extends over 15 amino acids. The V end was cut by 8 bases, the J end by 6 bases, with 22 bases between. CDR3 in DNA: TGTGCCAGTGTCGTCGGGGTCTGGAGAAACGCTGAAGCTTTCTTT. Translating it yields CASVVGVWRNAEAFF.

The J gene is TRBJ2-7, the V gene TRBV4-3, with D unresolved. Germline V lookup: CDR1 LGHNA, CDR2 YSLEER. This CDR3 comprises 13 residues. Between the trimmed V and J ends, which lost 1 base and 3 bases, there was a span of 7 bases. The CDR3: CASSQVSYYEQYF. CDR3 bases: TGCGCCAGCAGCCAAGTATCTTACTACGAGCAGTACTTC.

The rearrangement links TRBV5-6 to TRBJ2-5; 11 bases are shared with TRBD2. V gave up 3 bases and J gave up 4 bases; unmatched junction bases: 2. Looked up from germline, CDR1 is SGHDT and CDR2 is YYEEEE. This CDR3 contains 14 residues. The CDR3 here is CASSSGLAVETQYF. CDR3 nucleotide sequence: TGTGCCAGCAGCTCGGGACTAGCGGTAGAGACCCAGTACTTC.

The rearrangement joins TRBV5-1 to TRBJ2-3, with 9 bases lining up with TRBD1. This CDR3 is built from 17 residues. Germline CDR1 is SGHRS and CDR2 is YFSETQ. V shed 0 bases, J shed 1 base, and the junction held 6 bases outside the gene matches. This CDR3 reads CASSLETGGAGTDTQYF. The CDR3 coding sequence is TGCGCCAGCAGCTTGGAAACAGGGGGCGCGGGCACAGATACGCAGTATTTT.

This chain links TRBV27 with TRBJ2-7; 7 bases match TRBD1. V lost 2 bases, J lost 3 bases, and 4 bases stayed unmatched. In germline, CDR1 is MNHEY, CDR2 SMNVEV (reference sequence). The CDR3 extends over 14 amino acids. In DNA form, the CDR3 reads TGTGCCAGCAGTTTAGGGACAGCCATCTACGAGCAGTACTTC. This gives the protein CASSLGTAIYEQYF.